These 19 T cell receptor beta chains were sequenced from one sample in a study of blood T cells in healthy people across ages. With a J-beta primer mix and a sample-barcoded 5' primer, a second PCR ran about 7 to 11 cycles. TCRdb called the 5' RACE reads again in MiXCR, with one record for every CDR3 protein. The data show around 990,000 distinct CDR3 sequences, with almost 25% seen just once and around 0.75% held by the top ten. These sequences were also reported in another study, on T cells of mothers and their children.

The specimen was blood. These receptor sequences come from a girl under 10 years old in good health.

This chain links TRBV4-3 with TRBJ2-6; D is ambiguous. Trimming stripped 0 bases from V and 2 bases from J, with 5 bases between. The CDR3 length is 15 residues. Germline V lookup: CDR1 LGHNA, CDR2 YSLEER. The CDR3 loop is CASSQELAGANVLTF. For the CDR3, the DNA is TGCGCCAGCAGCCAAGAGCTCGCTGGGGCCAACGTCCTGACTTTC.

In its sample, this clonotype was seen a few times. Compared with germline, one end of the junction differs, possibly owing to a read error. The J gene is TRBJ2-1, the V gene TRBV7-9; TRBD2 is a possible D gene (6 bases). Germline V gene sequence: CDR1 SEHNR, CDR2 FQNEAQ (reference sequence). The CDR3 has 15 residues. The CDR3 sequence: CVSSSPGVSYNEQFF. The CDR3, as DNA: TGTGTCAGCAGCTCCCCGGGGGTATCCTACAATGAGCAGTTCTTC.

This clonotype was observed a few times. CDR3 in DNA: TGTGCCAGCAGAACCCCCTCGGTAGAGTACTTC. This gives the protein CASRTPSVEYF. The chain recombines TRBV28 with TRBJ2-7; the D is unclear. CDR1 and CDR2 from the germline V gene are MDHEN and SYDVKM. The CDR3 loop spans 11 amino acids. V lost 6 bases and J lost 11, with 14 bases in between.

The chain joins TRBV6-2 or TRBV6-3 to TRBJ2-5; perhaps TRBD1 as D (5 bases). This CDR3 contains 13 residues. V was cut by 2 bases and J by 5 bases, with 9 bases left in between. CDR1 and CDR2 from the germline V gene are MNHEY and SVGEGT. The CDR3 DNA follows: TGTGCCAGCAGTTACCGGACACCGGAGACCCAGTACTTC. Its protein product is CASSYRTPETQYF.

This clonotype was found a few times. V usage is TRBV7-2 and J usage is TRBJ1-1; D is uncertain. Looked up from germline, CDR1 is SGHTA and CDR2 is FQGNSA. The CDR3 length is 14 residues. V lost 3 bases, J lost 2 bases, and 10 bases lay in between. The CDR3 loop is CASSLNRQNTEAFF. In nucleotides, the CDR3 is TGTGCCAGCAGCTTGAATCGGCAAAACACTGAAGCTTTCTTT.

V and J are TRBV24-1 and TRBJ2-3, with D hard to call. The CDR3 has 14 amino acids. V lost 1 base, J lost 1 base, and 5 bases lay in between. Germline V gene data show CDR1 as KGHDR and CDR2 as SFDVKD. CDR3 coding DNA: TGTGCCACCAGTGATTTACCTGGCACAGATACGCAGTATTTT. This translates into CATSDLPGTDTQYF.

As DNA, the CDR3 is TGTGCCAGCAGTTCCCGGGACAGGGGTCCCCAGATATCCTACGAGCAGTACTTC. Its translation is CASSSRDRGPQISYEQYF. The chain recombines TRBV6-2 or TRBV6-3 with TRBJ2-7, with TRBD1 matching 10 bases. CDR1 and CDR2 (germline): MNHEY, SVGEGT. The J segment lost 1 base and the V segment lost 4 bases, leaving 13 bases of the junction unmatched. The CDR3 totals 18 residues.

Only a few counts were recorded for this clonotype. The chain combines TRBV3-1 with TRBJ2-3; D is unresolved. The V and J ends lost 4 bases and 0 bases respectively, with 11 bases between them. Germline V lookup: CDR1 LGHDT, CDR2 YNNKEL (reference sequence). CDR3 length: 15 residues. CDR3 coding DNA: TGTGCCAGCAGCCCATTAGACTCTAGCACAGATACGCAGTATTTT. This translates into CASSPLDSSTDTQYF.

J is TRBJ2-3 and V is TRBV6-1; the match to TRBD2 covers 16 bases. V dropped 10 bases and J dropped 4; count of bases not matched to a gene: 14. This CDR3 is 18 amino acids long. The germline V gene has CDR1 MNHNS and CDR2 SASEGT. The CDR3 nucleotides read TGTGCCACCGCAGGATTTTCCGGGACTAGCGGGGGGGCAGATACGCAGTATTTT. As protein: CATAGFSGTSGGADTQYF.

This chain connects TRBV20-1 to TRBJ2-1; TRBD2 agrees at 8 bases. J was trimmed by 5 bases and V by 0 bases; bases with no gene match: 12. The CDR3 consists of 17 residues. CDR1 is DFQATT, CDR2 SNEGSKA, per germline (reference sequence). CDR3 DNA sequence: TGCAGTGCTAGAGATTTTGCGGCGGGGGGATCGCACAATGAGCAGTTCTTC. This encodes CSARDFAAGGSHNEQFF.

The V and J genes are TRBV28 and TRBJ2-7, with TRBD2 as a possible D gene (5 bases). Germline CDR1 and CDR2: MDHEN and SYDVKM. CDR3 length: 12 residues. V lost 4 bases, J lost 5 bases, and 9 bases lay in between. The CDR3 coding sequence is TGTGCCAGCAGTTGGCGGGCCGACGAGCAGTACTTC. Its translation is CASSWRADEQYF.

The genes are TRBV20-1 and TRBJ2-2; 9 bases fit TRBD2. This CDR3 is 16 amino acids long. Per germline, CDR1 DFQATT and CDR2 SNEGSKA (reference sequence). The V gene end was trimmed by 2 bases and the J gene end by 4 bases; junction bases not matched to a gene: 8. The CDR3 DNA follows: TGCAGTGCTAGAAGCAAGACTAGCGGTCTCACCGGGGAGCTGTTTTTT. This encodes CSARSKTSGLTGELFF.

J is TRBJ2-1 and V is TRBV7-2, with D unresolved. The length of the CDR3 is 14 residues. Germline CDR1 SGHTA, CDR2 FQGNSA. Trimming removed 4 bases from V and 8 bases from J, with 15 bases in between. The CDR3 sequence is CASSSRVVTYEQFF. The CDR3 bases are TGTGCCAGCAGCTCTCGGGTGGTAACGTATGAGCAGTTCTTC.

The rearrangement uses TRBV28 and TRBJ2-1, with D possibly being TRBD1 (6 bases). CDR1 and CDR2 from the germline V gene are MDHEN and SYDVKM. The CDR3 runs to 17 residues. V was cut by 10 bases and J by 1 base, with 23 bases left in between. The CDR3: CATKLQLVGASYNEQFF. DNA of the CDR3: TGTGCCACCAAACTCCAGCTGGTGGGGGCATCCTACAATGAGCAGTTCTTC.

This clonotype was found a few times. The chain couples TRBV11-1 to TRBJ1-1; unclear D gene. Germline V gene lookup returns CDR1 SGHAT and CDR2 FQDESV (reference sequence). The CDR3 sequence is 15 residues long. The V end was cut by 2 bases, the J end by 0 bases, with 10 bases between. The CDR3 loop is CASSLSGLMNTEAFF. The CDR3, as DNA: TGTGCCAGCAGCTTAAGCGGATTAATGAACACTGAAGCTTTCTTT.

This clonotype turned up a few times. CDR3 sequence reads: CASSVGGGSNQPQHF. CDR3 sequence (DNA): TGTGCCAGCAGTGTCGGTGGCGGTAGCAATCAGCCCCAGCATTTT. This sequence joins TRBV6-1 and TRBJ1-5, with no clear D. The V and J ends lost 4 bases and 0 bases respectively, with 10 bases between them. Germline V gives CDR1 MNHNS, CDR2 SASEGT. The CDR3 runs to 15 residues.

This clonotype has more than one count but fewer than ten. The rearrangement uses TRBV11-2 and TRBJ2-3; 13 bases match TRBD2. The germline V gene encodes CDR1 SGHAT and CDR2 FQNNGV. V lost 5 bases and J lost 6; bases outside the gene matches: 5. The CDR3 spans 15 residues. This CDR3 reads CASSPRTSGGDTQYF. In nucleotides, the CDR3 is TGTGCCAGCAGCCCCCGGACTAGCGGGGGCGATACGCAGTATTTT.

V gene TRBV7-3 combines with J gene TRBJ1-6; D possibly corresponds to TRBD1 (6 bases). Trimming cost V 5 bases and J 10 bases, with 15 bases left between them. This CDR3 is 14 amino acids long. Germline loops: CDR1 SGHTA, CDR2 FQGTGA. The CDR3 DNA is TGTGCCAGCAGCCGCGGCCTAAGGGGGTCACCCCTCCACTTT. As protein: CASSRGLRGSPLHF.

J is TRBJ1-4 and V is TRBV7-2; no reliable D call. V was shortened by 5 bases and J by 2 bases, with 9 bases between the two germline ends. The V gene's germline CDR1 is SGHTA and CDR2 FQGNSA. The CDR3 is 14 amino acids. CDR3 residues: CASSLGYTNEKLFF. In DNA, the CDR3 is TGTGCCAGCAGCCTAGGGTACACTAATGAAAAACTGTTTTTT.